The next 21 T cell receptor beta chains were all read from a single sample in a study of shared clonotypes between healthy human individuals. Clones were sequenced by immunoSEQ multiplex PCR, and TCRdb holds only the in-frame ones, with some missing. The sample includes 1.4 million to 1.5 million clones, over 95% of them seen just once. Sequencing was carried out using naive CD4+ T cells sorted from blood. Subset of the sample: CD45RA+ positively selected. The receptors come from a man in his thirties or forties in good health.

The chain employs TRBV7-9 and TRBJ2-5; the D is unclear. The CDR3 consists of 11 residues. Looked up from germline, CDR1 is SEHNR and CDR2 is FQNEAQ (reference sequence). V lost 1 base, J lost 9 bases, and 6 bases lay in between. CDR3 coding DNA: TGTGCCAGCAGCTTAGTTGGGGCCCAGTACTTC. Translation: CASSLVGAQYF.

The J gene is TRBJ1-1, the V gene TRBV9; D might be TRBD1 (5 bases). This CDR3 spans 14 amino acids. The V gene's germline CDR1 is SGDLS and CDR2 YYNGEE. The V end was cut by 4 bases, the J end by 5 bases, with 15 bases between. CDR3 amino acids: CASSLDGGGTEAFF. The CDR3, as DNA: TGTGCCAGCAGCCTCGACGGGGGAGGGACTGAAGCTTTCTTT.

This chain links TRBV9 with TRBJ2-5; 9 positions agree with TRBD2. V shed 3 bases and J 5 bases; nucleotides not matched to a gene: 11. The V gene's germline CDR1 is SGDLS and CDR2 YYNGEE. The CDR3 runs to 16 residues. CDR3 coding DNA: TGTGCCAGCAGCGCCCGCCTAGCGGGGCGAGTGGAGACCCAGTACTTC. Translated: CASSARLAGRVETQYF.

This clone was detected only once. Different DNA sequences within this sample yield the same CDR3. This chain uses TRBV28 with TRBJ2-7; D call uncertain. CDR3 length: 12 residues. V was clipped by 5 bases and J by 3 bases, with 8 bases between them. Germline V gene lookup returns CDR1 MDHEN and CDR2 SYDVKM. The CDR3 loop is CASSLISYEQYF. CDR3 DNA: TGTGCCAGCAGTCTAATTAGCTACGAGCAGTACTTC.

The CDR3: CASSLAPGLYNEQFF. The CDR3, as DNA: TGTGCCAGCAGCTTAGCGCCAGGTCTTTACAATGAGCAGTTCTTC. The chain couples TRBV11-2 to TRBJ2-1; unclear D gene. Looked up from germline, CDR1 is SGHAT and CDR2 is FQNNGV. This CDR3 has 15 residues. Deletions cut 1 base from V and 4 bases from J, with 11 bases between.

The V and J genes are TRBV5-1 and TRBJ1-2, with D possibly matching TRBD1 (5 bases). Germline V lookup: CDR1 SGHRS, CDR2 YFSETQ. Trimming removed 0 bases at V and 4 bases at J, with 10 bases between. This CDR3 contains 14 residues. CDR3 coding DNA: TGCGCCAGCAGCTTGGCCGAGGGGTCCTATGGCTACACCTTC. This translates into CASSLAEGSYGYTF.

The chain joins TRBV28 to TRBJ1-1; D is unresolved. The CDR3 is 14 amino acids. CDR1 and CDR2 from the germline V gene are MDHEN and SYDVKM. V was trimmed by 7 bases and J by 1 base, leaving 13 bases between them. The CDR3 coding sequence is TGTGCCAGCATTCGGGGAGCGCCGAACACTGAAGCTTTCTTT. Translation gives CASIRGAPNTEAFF.

For the CDR3, the DNA is TGTGCCAGCACCCCGGGGAGTACTGATACGCAGTATTTT. Its translation: CASTPGSTDTQYF. The chain carries TRBV2 and TRBJ2-3; tentatively, D is TRBD2 (5 bases). Germline lookup yields CDR1 SNHLY and CDR2 FYNNEI. Deletions cut 7 bases from V and 6 bases from J, with 14 bases between. This CDR3 contains 13 residues.

The chain is built from TRBV28 and TRBJ1-2; D is possibly TRBD1 (5 bases). V was shortened by 4 bases and J by 4 bases, with 13 bases between the two germline ends. CDR3 length equals 14 residues. CDR1 MDHEN and CDR2 SYDVKM come from the germline V gene. CDR3 sequence (DNA): TGTGCCAGCAGTTCCTCCCGGCAGGGCTATGGCTACACCTTC. It translates to CASSSSRQGYGYTF.

In the case of this clone: The same CDR3 arises from other DNA sequences in this sample as well. This chain uses TRBV10-3 with TRBJ2-7; D remains unclear. V lost 6 bases and J 0 bases, leaving 6 bases between the germline ends. Germline CDR1 reads ENHRY; CDR2 reads SYGVKD. The CDR3 is 12 amino acids. CDR3 region: CAISEGSYEQYF. CDR3 in DNA: TGTGCCATCAGCGAAGGCTCCTACGAGCAGTACTTC.

The chain couples TRBV2 to TRBJ2-7; possibly TRBD2 for D (6 bases). Germline loops: CDR1 SNHLY, CDR2 FYNNEI. Trimming took off 3 bases at V and 3 bases at J, with 9 bases between the two ends. The CDR3 spans 13 residues. CDR3 region: CASSDGLIYEQYF. The DNA for the CDR3 is TGTGCCAGCAGTGACGGACTAATCTACGAGCAGTACTTC. The entire variable domain, with the rest obtained from reference TRBV2 and TRBJ2-7, is as follows: EPEVTQTPSHQVTQMGQEVILRCVPISNHLYFYWYRQILGQKVEFLVSFYNNEISEKSEIFDDQFSVERPDGSNFTLKIRSTKLEDSAMYFCASSDGLIYEQYFGPGTRLTVT.

A single count supports this clone. The chain carries TRBV21-1 and TRBJ2-3; the table assigns TRBD1, which was not confirmed against the DNA. TRBV21-1 is annotated as a pseudogene. The CDR3 loop spans 16 amino acids. CDR3 loop: CASSTTGVEVNDTQYF. For the CDR3, the DNA is TGTGCCAGCAGCACAACAGGGGTAGAGGTTAATGATACGCAGTATTTT.

DNA of the CDR3: TGTGCCAGCAGCCAAGCTTCACTAGCGGGAGGGAGTGGGGCCAACGTCCTGACTTTC. It encodes CASSQASLAGGSGANVLTF. J is TRBJ2-6 and V is TRBV4-2; TRBD2 agrees at 13 bases. The V gene's germline CDR1 is LGHNA and CDR2 YNFKEQ. The CDR3 totals 19 residues. J was trimmed by 3 bases and V by 1 base; bases with no gene match: 6.

The chain joins TRBV9 to TRBJ2-1; D gene unclear. The germline gives CDR1 SGDLS, CDR2 YYNGEE. The CDR3 is made up of 14 amino acids. The germline V and J ends were trimmed by 0 bases and 5 bases, with 9 bases remaining between them. CDR3: CASSVGVGNNEQFF. In DNA, the CDR3 is TGTGCCAGCAGCGTAGGGGTCGGTAACAATGAGCAGTTCTTC.

The V and J genes are TRBV5-6 and TRBJ2-4; D is perhaps TRBD1 or TRBD2 (7 bases each). V lost 3 bases to trimming and J lost 7 bases, with 17 bases between them. From germline, CDR1 is SGHDT and CDR2 YYEEEE. This CDR3 comprises 15 residues. Here the CDR3 reads CASSSSPGGENIQYF. In nucleotides, the CDR3 is TGTGCCAGCAGCTCGAGCCCAGGGGGGGAGAACATTCAGTACTTC. Full variable domain (outside the CDR3, taken from reference TRBV5-6 and TRBJ2-4): DAGVTQSPTHLIKTRGQQVTLRCSPKSGHDTVSWYQQALGQGPQFIFQYYEEEERQRGNFPDRFSGHQFPNYSSELNVNALLLGDSALYLCASSSSPGGENIQYFGAGTRLSVL.

The chain combines TRBV9 with TRBJ2-7; 11 positions match TRBD2. The CDR3 totals 16 residues. Germline assignment: CDR1 SGDLS and CDR2 YYNGEE. V was clipped by 2 bases and J by 5 bases; unmatched bases: 9. CDR3 sequence: CASSVFSSGRSHEQYF. CDR3 bases: TGTGCCAGCAGCGTCTTCTCTAGCGGGAGGTCCCACGAGCAGTACTTC.

The chain joins TRBV18 to TRBJ2-7, with a tentative D call TRBD2 (6 bases). The germline CDR1 and CDR2 sequences are KGHSH and LQKENI. Between the trimmed V and J ends, which lost 2 bases and 0 bases, there was a span of 8 bases. The CDR3 contains 14 residues. The CDR3 coding sequence is TGTGCCAGCTCACCATCGGGGGACTCCTACGAGCAGTACTTC. This encodes CASSPSGDSYEQYF.

This chain connects TRBV30 to TRBJ2-2; 9 bases map to TRBD1. Germline V lookup: CDR1 GTSNPN, CDR2 SVGIG (reference sequence). The V and J ends lost 3 bases and 7 bases, in that order; junction bases with no gene match: 12. The CDR3 spans 16 residues. The chain's CDR3 is CAWRVGGTGNVGELFF. In nucleotides, the CDR3 is TGTGCCTGGAGGGTTGGAGGGACAGGGAATGTCGGGGAGCTGTTTTTT.

The chain has TRBV28 and TRBJ2-3; D is possibly TRBD1 (5 bases). CDR1 and CDR2 from the germline V gene are MDHEN and SYDVKM. The CDR3 consists of 15 residues. V shed 2 bases and J shed 5 bases, with 14 bases lying between them. CDR3 nucleotides: TGTGCCAGCAGTTTAGGTTTGGCCAGGGAAGATACGCAGTATTTT. Amino acids: CASSLGLAREDTQYF.

This sequence joins TRBV9 and TRBJ1-1; the D gene is possibly TRBD1 (5 bases). CDR1 is SGDLS and CDR2 is YYNGEE in the germline V gene. The CDR3 consists of 15 residues. Trimming stripped 4 bases from V and 1 base from J, with 14 bases between. The CDR3 sequence: CASSKAGTANTEAFF. In DNA form, the CDR3 reads TGTGCCAGCAGCAAGGCAGGGACGGCGAACACTGAAGCTTTCTTT.

The V call is TRBV10-3, the J call TRBJ1-1, with D possibly being TRBD1 (5 bases). In germline, CDR1 is ENHRY, CDR2 SYGVKD. This CDR3 contains 17 residues. The ends were cut back, 0 bases at V and 1 base at J, with 15 bases in the middle. The CDR3 nucleotides are TGTGCCATCAGTGAGTCTATTTTTGGGGGTGCGAACACTGAAGCTTTCTTT. As protein: CAISESIFGGANTEAFF.